These T cell receptor beta chains were read from a single sample in a study of T cells expressing NK-cell markers. TCRdb processed the 5' RACE reads again and assigns one entry to each CDR3 protein, with no DNA. The listing contains about 540,000 distinct CDR3 sequences. The sequencing sample was made of blood T cells: a sorted CD56 or NKG2C T cell subset, CD4+ or CD8+ T cells, or bulk PBMC T cells (not recorded which). These receptors were taken from a man aged 18 to 30 in good health. CDR3s include the opening cysteine and the closing phenylalanine or tryptophan.

V	J	CDR3
TRBV12-3/TRBV12-4	TRBJ1-1	CASSPHGGYTEAFF
TRBV5-1	TRBJ1-1	CASSDPGQGLTEAFF
TRBV4-3	TRBJ2-1	CASSQVAGGPGGSYNEQFF
TRBV20-1	TRBJ2-1	CSARLLAGLNEQFF
TRBV7-2	TRBJ2-2	CASSLTFAGLGELFF
TRBV24-1	TRBJ2-3	CATSDAVGGRGTDTQYF
TRBV7-3	TRBJ2-1	CASSLTGGTSGNNEQFF
TRBV15	TRBJ1-3	CATSRDPDRAGNTIYF
TRBV10-1	TRBJ2-1	CASSESSAPWDEQFF
TRBV7-2	TRBJ2-4	CASSLAEIGASGRKNIQYF
TRBV10-3	TRBJ2-3	CASAPTIADTQYF
TRBV28	TRBJ2-5	CASGPGLRGVGETQYF
TRBV4-2	TRBJ1-2	CASSQDLAQVLYGYTF
TRBV6-5	TRBJ2-7	CASSPRDRGAYEQYF
TRBV6-1	TRBJ2-5	CASSLQPGLAEETQYF
TRBV5-6	TRBJ2-2	CASSLVPSGRSGELFF
TRBV2	TRBJ2-3	CASSDAGLLYF
TRBV7-9	TRBJ1-1	CASSPLPEAFF
TRBV12-3/TRBV12-4	TRBJ2-1	CASSFNVEPNEQFF
TRBV5-4	TRBJ1-6	CASSFPGSRSLHF
TRBV5-5	TRBJ1-5	CASSPGRGANQPQHF
TRBV25-1	TRBJ2-1	CASREKGLDHEQFF
TRBV29-1	TRBJ2-1	CSVGTRVTYNEQFF
TRBV7-2	TRBJ1-1	CASSLGFGGTNTEAFF
TRBV29-1	TRBJ2-5	CSVTTSGGPETQYF
TRBV27	TRBJ1-1	CASSFLPGGPTEAFF
TRBV3-1	TRBJ1-5	CASSRRQGLGNQPQHF
TRBV7-8	TRBJ2-7	CASSEAWDRGGYEQYF
TRBV7-6	TRBJ2-3	CASSPGTRRTTSTDTQYF
TRBV24-1	TRBJ2-3	CATSNLGLAGGGAGPDTQYF
TRBV5-1	TRBJ2-3	CASSQSGTDTQYF
TRBV12-3/TRBV12-4	TRBJ1-2	CASSFFETGGGYTF
TRBV4-1	TRBJ2-2	CASSQGPTGAGELFF
TRBV12-3/TRBV12-4	TRBJ1-2	CASSLGSQGIYGYTF